Listed below are T cell receptor beta chains from one sample, sequenced in a study of T cells after yellow fever vaccination. TCRdb independently ran MiXCR on the 5' RACE reads; one entry per CDR3 protein. The data contain roughly 180,000 distinct CDR3 sequences, approximately 6.2% of them singletons. Sequenced here: CD4+ T cells sorted from PBMCs, sampled on the day of the first yellow fever vaccination. These TCRs come from a man aged 18 to 30 who received the YFV17D yellow fever vaccine. Each CDR3 is given with its conserved first and last residue. D genes are given only for firm matches. Size is omitted from some rows. Given values are once, few, many or a class for expanded clones.

>TRBJ1-2|TRBV5-6|13|few|.
CASSWDQNYGYTF
TGTGCCAGCAGCTGGGACCAGAACTATGGCTACACCTTC
>TRBJ1-1|TRBV2|13|many|.
CASRGNRNTEAFF
TGTGCCAGCCGGGGGAACAGGAACACTGAAGCTTTCTTT
>TRBJ1-5|TRBV30|13|few|.
CAWSGDSNQPQHF
TGTGCCTGGAGTGGTGACAGTAATCAGCCCCAGCATTTT
>TRBJ2-2|TRBV12-3/TRBV12-4|15|many|.
CASSAPRANTGELFF
TGTGCCAGCAGTGCCCCTAGAGCGAACACCGGGGAGCTGTTTTTT
>TRBJ2-1|TRBV7-9|14|few|TRBD1
CASTLNPGGTGEFF
TGTGCCAGCACCTTGAACCCCGGTGGGACAGGGGAGTTCTTC
>TRBJ2-2|TRBV10-3|12|many|.
CAIRRGAGELFF
TGTGCCATCAGGAGGGGGGCCGGGGAGCTGTTTTTT
>TRBJ2-3|TRBV25-1|13|few|.
CASSESGTDTQYF
TGTGCCAGCAGTGAATCGGGGACAGATACGCAGTATTTT
>TRBJ2-3|TRBV2|14|many|.
CASRVGTHPDTQYF
TGTGCCAGCAGGGTAGGGACTCACCCAGATACGCAGTATTTT
>TRBJ1-1|TRBV24-1|15|.|.
CATSGRGGIETEAFF
TGTGCCACCAGTGGACGCGGCGGGATAGAAACTGAAGCTTTCTTT
>TRBJ1-1|TRBV20-1|14|many|.
CSARAVGGRTEAFF
TGCAGTGCTAGAGCTGTCGGGGGGCGGACTGAAGCTTTCTTT
>TRBJ1-1|TRBV29-1|13|few|TRBD1
CSVERGPGTEAFF
TGCAGCGTTGAAAGGGGGCCCGGCACTGAAGCTTTCTTT
>TRBJ2-3|TRBV15|18|many|TRBD2
CATSGTSGPNLNTDTQYF
TGTGCCACCAGCGGTACTAGCGGGCCCAACCTGAACACAGATACGCAGTATTTT
>TRBJ2-3|TRBV5-4|16|many|TRBD2
CASSDGASGGTDTQYF
TGTGCCAGCAGCGACGGGGCTAGCGGGGGGACAGATACGCAGTATTTT
>TRBJ2-7|TRBV5-1|16|.|TRBD2
CASSTGTLAGFYEQYF
TGCGCCAGCAGCACCGGGACTTTAGCGGGGTTCTACGAGCAGTACTTC
>TRBJ2-3|TRBV4-1|17|.|.
CASSKQMTGLDTDTQYF
TGCGCCAGCAGTAAACAAATGACGGGACTTGACACAGATACGCAGTATTTT
>TRBJ2-1|TRBV7-2|13|many|.
CASSQGRNNEQFF
TGTGCCAGCAGCCAAGGCAGAAACAATGAGCAGTTCTTC
>TRBJ1-6|TRBV4-3|16|.|TRBD1
CASRWTGAGGYSPLHF
TGCGCCAGCAGGTGGACAGGGGCGGGCGGTTATTCACCCCTCCACTTT
>TRBJ2-1|TRBV20-1|15|many|.
CSALRGAISYNEQFF
TGCAGTGCTCTCCGGGGGGCTATCTCCTACAATGAGCAGTTCTTC
>TRBJ2-3|TRBV5-1|15|.|TRBD2
CASSPNGGGSDTQYF
TGCGCCAGCAGCCCCAACGGGGGGGGGAGTGATACGCAGTATTTT
>TRBJ2-1|TRBV12-3/TRBV12-4|14|.|.
CASSSWAYGDEQFF
TGTGCCAGCAGTTCCTGGGCTTATGGCGATGAGCAGTTCTTC
>TRBJ2-3|TRBV15|16|many|.
CATSRGIAGGTDTQYF
TGTGCCACCAGCAGAGGAATCGCGGGCGGTACAGATACGCAGTATTTT
>TRBJ1-1|TRBV5-1|12|medium-sized|.
CASSLRGTEAFF
TGCGCCAGCAGCCTCAGGGGCACTGAAGCTTTCTTT
>TRBJ1-5|TRBV6-2/TRBV6-3|13|many|.
CASSLGPNQPQHF
TGCGCCAGCAGCTTGGGACCCAATCAGCCCCAGCATTTT
>TRBJ1-2|TRBV4-3|16|few|.
CASSQDLLGRYNGYTF
TGCGCCAGCAGCCAAGATCTGTTGGGTAGATACAATGGCTACACCTTC
>TRBJ2-2|TRBV7-8|13|.|.
CASSSQMAGELFF
TGTGCCAGCAGCTCCCAGATGGCCGGGGAGCTGTTTTTT
>TRBJ2-1|TRBV7-8|15|many|TRBD1
CASRQDPTGLNEQFF
TGTGCCAGCAGACAAGACCCGACAGGGTTGAATGAGCAGTTCTTC